This passage covers 27 T cell receptor beta chains from one sample sequenced in a study of identical twins. One entry per CDR3 protein results from TCRdb running MiXCR on the 5' RACE reads. The data show roughly 1.6 million distinct CDR3 sequences, with around 33% seen just once and around 0.3% held by the top ten. The specimen was cord blood. These receptors were collected from a newborn girl in good health.

The chain is built from TRBV7-2 and TRBJ1-2; D gene uncertain. The V gene lost 1 base and the J gene lost 8 bases, with 17 bases spanning the gap. The CDR3 covers 15 residues. Germline V gene sequence: CDR1 SGHTA, CDR2 FQGNSA. CDR3 bases: TGTGCCAGCAGCTTAGTTGGCGCAGGTAGGATGGGCTACACCTTC. Translating gives CASSLVGAGRMGYTF.

The J gene is TRBJ2-3, the V gene TRBV24-1, with TRBD2 matching over 7 bases. The V gene's germline CDR1 is KGHDR and CDR2 SFDVKD. This CDR3 is built from 16 residues. V gave up 0 bases and J gave up 1 base; unmatched junction bases: 3. This CDR3 reads CATSDLTSDRTDTQYF. CDR3 bases: TGTGCCACCAGTGATTTGACTAGCGACCGCACAGATACGCAGTATTTT.

This clonotype was counted between two and nine times. The CDR3 reads CSARDLTSGVYYTQYF. The CDR3 DNA follows: TGCAGTGCTAGAGATCTTACTAGCGGGGTCTATTATACGCAGTATTTT. This chain uses TRBV20-1 with TRBJ2-3, with TRBD2 matching over 10 bases. This CDR3 region has 16 residues. Per germline, CDR1 DFQATT and CDR2 SNEGSKA (reference sequence). Unmatched junction bases numbered 10, after V lost 0 bases and J lost 7 bases.

This clonotype has at least ten counts. The V and J genes are TRBV29-1 and TRBJ1-2; D not resolved. Trimming shortened V by 4 bases and J by 7 bases, and 16 bases separated the two germline ends. Germline V gene sequence: CDR1 SQVTM, CDR2 ANQGSEA. CDR3 length equals 13 residues. CDR3 nucleotide sequence: TGCAGCGTTGCACGGCGGCTTGATCCTGGCTACACCTTC. Residues: CSVARRLDPGYTF.

There are a few counts of this clonotype. The chain uses TRBV6-1 and TRBJ2-3; D assignment may be TRBD1 or TRBD2 (6 bases each). This CDR3 spans 15 amino acids. V lost 3 bases and J lost 1, with 11 bases in between. In germline, CDR1 is MNHNS, CDR2 SASEGT. CDR3 DNA: TGTGCCAGCAGTGATAAGAGGGGGGGCACAGATACGCAGTATTTT. Translation: CASSDKRGGTDTQYF.

This chain connects TRBV15 to TRBJ2-7; D not certain. CDR3 length equals 15 residues. Per germline, CDR1 LNHNV and CDR2 YYDKDF (reference sequence). V shed 0 bases and J shed 3 bases, with 12 bases lying between them. CDR3 protein: CATSRDLGGIYEQYF. The CDR3, as DNA: TGTGCCACCAGCAGAGATCTTGGCGGTATCTACGAGCAGTACTTC.

This clonotype was seen a few times. The chain links TRBV20-1 to TRBJ2-2; D might be TRBD2 (5 bases). Trimming removed 4 bases at V and 3 bases at J, with 12 bases between. This CDR3 comprises 14 residues. Looked up from germline, CDR1 is DFQATT and CDR2 is SNEGSKA (reference sequence). The CDR3 DNA reads TGCAGTGCTAACGAGGGCGGACACACCGGGGAGCTGTTTTTT. It translates to CSANEGGHTGELFF.

For the CDR3, the DNA is TGTGCCAGCAGCTTTTCTGCCCAAAATGGCTACACCTTC. It specifies CASSFSAQNGYTF. This sequence joins TRBV5-5 and TRBJ1-2; D unclear. V lost 2 bases, J lost 6 bases, and 11 bases lay in between. The CDR3 sequence is 13 residues long. Germline lookup yields CDR1 SGHKS and CDR2 YYEKEE (reference sequence). Filled out from reference TRBV5-5 and TRBJ1-2, the complete variable domain reads DAGVTQSPTHLIKTRGQQVTLRCSPISGHKSVSWYQQVLGQGPQFIFQYYEKEERGRGNFPDRFSARQFPNYSSELNVNALLLGDSALYLCASSFSAQNGYTFGSGTRLTVV.

The V and J genes are TRBV7-2 and TRBJ2-1, with a tentative D call TRBD1 (7 bases). Germline values: CDR1 SGHTA, CDR2 FQGNSA. Trimming took 6 bases from V and 13 from J, leaving 22 bases between them. The CDR3 sequence is 14 residues long. CDR3 sequence: CASSFRRGQETQFF. The CDR3 bases are TGTGCCAGCAGTTTTAGGAGGGGGCAAGAGACCCAGTTCTTC. Together with reference TRBV7-2 and TRBJ2-1, the CDR3 gives the full variable domain: GAGVSQSPSNKVTEKGKDVELRCDPISGHTALYWYRQSLGQGLEFLIYFQGNSAPDKSGLPSDRFSAERTGGSVSTLTIQRTQQEDSAVYLCASSFRRGQETQFFGPGTRLTVL.

V usage is TRBV20-1 and J usage is TRBJ2-3; D ambiguous. CDR3 length equals 13 residues. Trimming took off 5 bases at V and 2 bases at J, with 11 bases between the two ends. From germline, CDR1 is DFQATT and CDR2 SNEGSKA (reference sequence). In DNA form, the CDR3 reads TGCAGTGCTCGATACATTTCCACAGATACGCAGTATTTT. Its protein product is CSARYISTDTQYF.

This clonotype was seen more than once but under ten times. This chain uses TRBV18 with TRBJ2-1, with 8 positions matching TRBD1. Germline CDR1 reads KGHSH; CDR2 reads LQKENI. The V segment lost 4 bases and the J segment 4 bases; nucleotides outside the gene matches: 9. The CDR3 has 16 amino acids. CDR3 region: CASSLVDRVKYNEQFF. The CDR3 region has the DNA TGTGCCAGCTCACTAGTGGACAGGGTAAAGTACAATGAGCAGTTCTTC.

This clonotype was picked up a small number of times. The gene calls are TRBV14 and TRBJ1-4; D ambiguous. CDR1 and CDR2 (germline): SGHDN, FVKESK. The V end was cut by 3 bases, the J end by 8 bases, with 13 bases between. The CDR3 is made up of 14 amino acids. Written as DNA, the CDR3 is TGTGCCAGCAGCCACGCCCGGTCCAGCGAAAAACTGTTTTTT. Its translation is CASSHARSSEKLFF.

The chain carries TRBV28 and TRBJ2-2; TRBD2 aligns across 7 bases. The V and J ends lost 1 base and 2 bases, in that order; junction bases with no gene match: 10. This CDR3 has 18 residues. The V gene's germline CDR1 is MDHEN and CDR2 SYDVKM. CDR3 bases: TGTGCCAGCAGTTTATCGGCAGGGAGGGAGCATAACACCGGGGAGCTGTTTTTT. As protein: CASSLSAGREHNTGELFF.

For the CDR3, the DNA is TGTGCCAGCAGCTTCGGGATACGGGAAAAACTGTTTTTT. Amino acid sequence: CASSFGIREKLFF. The gene calls are TRBV5-6 and TRBJ1-4; D unclear. CDR1 SGHDT and CDR2 YYEEEE come from the germline V gene. This CDR3 is 13 amino acids long. V gave up 2 bases and J gave up 8 bases, with 10 bases separating them.

The chain recombines TRBV11-3 with TRBJ2-1; 9 bases line up with TRBD1. In germline, CDR1 is SGHNT, CDR2 YENEEA. The junction had 2 bases not matched to a gene; V was cut back by 0 bases and J by 2 bases. The CDR3 totals 16 residues. This CDR3 is CASSLDGDRAYNEQFF. CDR3 bases: TGTGCCAGCAGCTTAGATGGGGACAGGGCCTACAATGAGCAGTTCTTC. Variable domain in full (rest from reference TRBV11-3 and TRBJ2-1): EAGVVQSPRYKIIEKKQPVAFWCNPISGHNTLYWYLQNLGQGPELLIRYENEEAVDDSQLPKDRFSAERLKGVDSTLKIQPAELGDSAVYLCASSLDGDRAYNEQFFGPGTRLTVL.

The chain is built from TRBV7-2 and TRBJ2-1, with D possibly being TRBD1 (7 bases). The ends were cut back, 2 bases at V and 4 bases at J, with 18 bases in the middle. Per the germline V gene, CDR1 is SGHTA and CDR2 is FQGNSA. CDR3 length: 17 residues. CDR3 DNA: TGTGCCAGCAGCTTATTTCTCTGGGCAGGGGGGTACAATGAGCAGTTCTTC. Its translation is CASSLFLWAGGYNEQFF. Complete variable domain (other parts from reference TRBV7-2 and TRBJ2-1): GAGVSQSPSNKVTEKGKDVELRCDPISGHTALYWYRQSLGQGLEFLIYFQGNSAPDKSGLPSDRFSAERTGGSVSTLTIQRTQQEDSAVYLCASSLFLWAGGYNEQFFGPGTRLTVL.

The chain links TRBV14 to TRBJ2-7; perhaps TRBD2 as D (5 bases). CDR3 length equals 13 residues. Trimming pared 3 bases from V and 6 bases from J, leaving 12 bases between. Germline CDR1 and CDR2: SGHDN and FVKESK. The CDR3 spells CASSHGVFGEQYF. The DNA for the CDR3 is TGTGCCAGCAGCCACGGGGTTTTTGGCGAGCAGTACTTC.

This clonotype was observed a handful of times. This chain connects TRBV7-2 to TRBJ2-7; possible D gene TRBD2, 7 bases. The J call may be wrong; the DNA end is better matched by TRBJ2-5. Germline CDR1 and CDR2: SGHTA and FQGNSA. There are 15 residues in the CDR3. CDR3 bases: TGTGCCAGCAGCTTATTATCCAGGGGAGGGGAGACCCAGTACTTC. It yields the protein CASSLLSRGGETQYF.

This clonotype was seen repeatedly, ten times or more. The chain carries TRBV28 and TRBJ2-5; D unresolved. The CDR3 spans 14 residues. Germline V gene sequence: CDR1 MDHEN, CDR2 SYDVKM. V was clipped by 7 bases and J by 1 base, with 13 bases between them. DNA for the CDR3: TGTGCCAGCACCCGCTCCTACATCCAAGAGACCCAGTACTTC. Its protein is CASTRSYIQETQYF.

The sample holds a few counts of this clonotype. The V and J genes are TRBV4-2 and TRBJ1-5; D is unclear. Per the germline V gene, CDR1 is LGHNA and CDR2 is YNFKEQ. V lost 0 bases and J lost 6, with 6 bases in between. This CDR3 comprises 13 residues. CDR3 residues: CASSQEAGQPQHF. CDR3 in DNA: TGTGCCAGCAGCCAAGAAGCCGGTCAGCCCCAGCATTTT.

The chain combines TRBV6-1 with TRBJ2-3; TRBD1 matches 9 bases. J lost 8 bases, V lost 3 bases, and 6 bases had no gene match. CDR1 is MNHNS and CDR2 is SASEGT in the germline V gene. This CDR3 spans 14 amino acids. The CDR3 DNA is TGTGCCAGCAGTGAGTTGGGACAGGGTGCTACGCAGTATTTT. This codes for CASSELGQGATQYF.

The V call is TRBV6-2 or TRBV6-3, the J call TRBJ2-4, with a weak D call TRBD2 (6 bases). The CDR3 is 16 residues long. The germline V and J ends were trimmed by 5 bases and 0 bases, with 14 bases remaining between them. Germline CDR1 is MNHEY and CDR2 is SVGEGT. Written as DNA, the CDR3 is TGTGCCAGCAGTGCCCGGGACTCTGTAGCCAAAAACATTCAGTACTTC. As protein: CASSARDSVAKNIQYF.

This clonotype has just one count. The junction shows a germline mismatch at one end, possibly a read error. The rearrangement joins TRBV7-2 to TRBJ2-5; 7 positions match TRBD2. The DNA matches TRBJ2-7 better at its end, which makes the J call doubtful. Germline CDR1 is SGHTA and CDR2 is FQGNSA. This CDR3 spans 15 amino acids. The CDR3 DNA reads TGTGTCAGCAGCTTAGGCGGGGACTACCGGTACGAGCAGTACTTC. Translated: CVSSLGGDYRYEQYF.

The chain recombines TRBV7-9 with TRBJ1-1; the D is unclear. Germline CDR1 SEHNR, CDR2 FQNEAQ (reference sequence). V was pared by 5 bases and J by 8 bases, with 6 bases between. This CDR3 comprises 10 residues. CDR3 residues: CASSIQEAFF. The CDR3 coding sequence is TGTGCCAGCAGCATACAAGAAGCTTTCTTT.

In this sample, this clonotype turned up a few times. The chain is built from TRBV3-1 and TRBJ2-1, with 10 nucleotides matching TRBD2. V trimming: 1 base; J trimming: 3 bases; junction bases outside the gene matches: 15. CDR1 and CDR2 from the germline V gene are LGHDT and YNNKEL (reference sequence). CDR3 size: 20 residues. Here the CDR3 reads CASSQVLSGRKVRGYNEQFF. In DNA form, the CDR3 reads TGTGCCAGCAGCCAAGTCCTTAGCGGGAGGAAAGTAAGGGGCTACAATGAGCAGTTCTTC.

This clonotype came up a few times. The chain has TRBV5-1 and TRBJ2-3; 11 positions match TRBD1. CDR1 and CDR2 from the germline V gene are SGHRS and YFSETQ. V gave up 4 bases and J gave up 1 base; unmatched junction bases: 5. This CDR3 contains 16 residues. The CDR3 DNA is TGCGCCAGCAGCCCCGGGACAGGGGGAGGCACAGATACGCAGTATTTT. Translated, it gives CASSPGTGGGTDTQYF.

The V gene is TRBV2, the J gene TRBJ2-7; D remains unclear. Germline assignment: CDR1 SNHLY and CDR2 FYNNEI. This CDR3 comprises 11 residues. V lost 1 base to trimming and J lost 9 bases, with 7 bases between them. The CDR3: CASSEESRQYF. The CDR3 nucleotides are TGTGCCAGCAGTGAAGAAAGTCGGCAGTACTTC.